A single TCR beta chain is shown here with its context. The antigen is unknown. Every donor was a healthy person donating bone marrow. PCR amplification relied on 60 Vbeta primers (plus 13 Jbeta primers). Profiled with immunoSEQ multiplex PCR; TCRdb holds only in-frame clones, not every one. The sample lists roughly 180,000 clones; less than 90% were seen once. The data originate from a study of cytomegalovirus exposure and HLA in healthy donors. About the study: Findings of an earlier analysis included some 110 million unique TCR beta sequences from some 190 million T cells.

Study results and limitations: Only CMV serostatus was available as immune exposure information.

V gave up 0 bases and J gave up 2 bases, with 9 bases separating them. The CDR3 length is 14 residues. CDR1 and CDR2 from the germline V gene are SGDLS and YYNGEE. The gene calls are TRBV9 and TRBJ2-7; no clear D gene. The TCR sequence derives from a boy younger than 18 in good health and CMV-seronegative. The sequencing sample was made of PBMCs. The CDR3 protein is CASSVESQPYEQYF. DNA of the CDR3: TGTGCCAGCAGCGTAGAGTCACAGCCCTACGAGCAGTACTTC.